This TCR beta chain appears in the sequencing data of a study of blood T cells in healthy people across ages. Germline trimming cut 5 bases from V and 7 bases from J; bases unmatched to any gene: 5. The CDR3 runs to 13 residues. Germline CDR1 SGHTA, CDR2 FQGTGA. A second PCR, run for about 7 to 11 cycles, used a sample-barcoded 5' primer plus a J-beta primer mix. TCRdb re-called the 5' RACE reads through MiXCR, storing one row per CDR3 protein. Of approximately 830,000 distinct CDR3 sequences listed, around two thirds are singletons. Total RNA was extracted at no less than 5 micrograms per sample. The sequence was collected from a man in his thirties or forties in good health. Sequenced: blood. The rearrangement uses TRBV7-3 and TRBJ1-2; 9 bases are shared with TRBD1. The CDR3 sequence: CASSQDRGVGYTF. CDR3 bases: TGTGCCAGCAGCCAGGACAGGGGAGTTGGCTACACCTTC.